This TCR beta chain stems from a study of PD-L1 blockade in urothelial cancer. Study details: When patients started atezolizumab around 2014, it was given at 1,200 mg intravenously every 3 weeks. Previous chemotherapy exposure amounted to 0 to 3 regimens for patients. T cells numbered a median of 141,255 in the blood samples.

CDR1 and CDR2 from the germline V gene are ENHRY and SYGVKD. This CDR3 is built from 13 residues. V lost 4 bases, J lost 5 bases, and 3 bases stayed unmatched. This clone was observed a single time. The antigen is not known. Sequencing was performed with immunoSEQ multiplex PCR; in TCRdb, only in-frame clones are kept and a portion is missing. The sample has over 45,000 clones, about 85% seen once. Notes on the study in general: Durable-benefit patients expanded tumor-associated blood clones more at 3 weeks.

The TCR sequence derives from a man aged 60-69 years with urothelial cancer. This specimen consisted of PBMCs, obtained around atezolizumab (anti-PD-L1) treatment. The chain links TRBV10-3 to TRBJ2-7, with 9 bases that match TRBD1. The CDR3 coding sequence is TGTGCCATCAGTGGGGGACAGGGAAACGAGCAGTACTTC. This codes for CAISGGQGNEQYF.